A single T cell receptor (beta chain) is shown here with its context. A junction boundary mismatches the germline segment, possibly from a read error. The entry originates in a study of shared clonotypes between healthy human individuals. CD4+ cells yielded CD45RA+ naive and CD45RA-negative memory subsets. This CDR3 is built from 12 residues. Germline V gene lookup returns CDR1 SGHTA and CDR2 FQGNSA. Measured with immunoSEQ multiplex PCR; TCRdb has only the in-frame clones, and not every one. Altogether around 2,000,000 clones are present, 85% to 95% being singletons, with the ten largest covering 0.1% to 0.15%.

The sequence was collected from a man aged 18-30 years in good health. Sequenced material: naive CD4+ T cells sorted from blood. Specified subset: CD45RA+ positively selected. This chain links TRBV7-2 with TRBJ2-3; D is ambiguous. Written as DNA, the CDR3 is TGTGCCAGCAGCTTAGAGGCCCTTAACCGGCAGTTT. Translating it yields CASSLEALNRQF.